This TCR beta chain was sequenced in a study of response to subunit inactivated influenza vaccine. Overall study results and limits: The authors suggested that few new T cells are recruited per seasonal influenza vaccination.

TCRdb reprocessed the RT-PCR reads via MiXCR and lists one record per CDR3 protein. The sample has 170,000 or so distinct CDR3 sequences, approximately 11% seen once; the top ten hold 35% to 40%. As regards this clonotype: The antigen is unknown.

V lost 6 bases, J lost 6 bases, and 15 bases stayed unmatched. CDR1 is MDHEN, CDR2 SYDVKM, per germline. The CDR3 has 16 residues. The V call is TRBV28, the J call TRBJ2-3, with TRBD2 matching over 7 bases. This sequence was found in a man aged 50 to 69 who received an inactivated influenza vaccine. The specimen comprised CD8+ T cells sorted from PBMCs, sampled about 24 months after vaccination. The CDR3 DNA reads TGTGCCAGCAGAAACCCAGGACTAGGGAACATTGATACGCAGTATTTT. The encoded protein is CASRNPGLGNIDTQYF.